Reported below is one T cell receptor beta chain. Its antigen has not been determined. No much larger clone is present one base from it, and per-base qualities are unavailable. Using the deep immunoSEQ assay, multiplex PCR amplified TCR CDR3 regions from genomic DNA. Extracted genomic DNA from each cell subset was spread evenly across all wells of several immunoSEQ 96-well plates, with each plate serving as a replicate. For sorted subsets, 150 to 250 ng genomic DNA, equal to 30,000 or so T cell genomes, was loaded into each replicate PCR. The purified libraries were quantified using a Qubit 3.0 fluorometer, sized with a Bioanalyzer 2100, and then quantified again using the KAPA Library Quantification kit. A separate single-read 150-cycle Illumina NextSeq 550 flow cell was used to sequence each immunoSEQ 96-well plate. Concerning the study's data processing: The immunoSEQ output contained only junctional sequences without quality scores, so filtering could not match that applied to full-length reads. To assign V/J genes and CDR3, sequences were annotated against IMGT germline references using PyIR, a Python wrapper for IgBLAST v1.9. Reads were filtered out if the reads had weak V/J assignments (E-value above 1e-6), no CDR3, stop codons, out-of-frame junctions, or ambiguous translated residues. V3J clonotypes were defined as sequences sharing the same inferred V gene, J gene, and CDR3 amino acid sequence. To compute the percentage overlap between repertoires, the number of shared unique clonotypes was divided by the size of the smaller repertoire. Three approaches were used to assess repertoire richness: RTK rarefaction, the Chao1 estimator, and Recon v2.1 estimates of unobserved clonotypes. Generation probabilities for all TCRbeta clonotypes obtained by the gDNA method from several donors were computed using OLGA. TCRdb's version of the immuneACCESS table is confined to in-frame rearrangements and falls short of the full clone set. An unresolved V gene accounts for under half of the shortfall where checked; the remainder is of unknown origin. Clone size and V and J calls were adopted from that table, with D and trimming inferred from the DNA. This sample gives more than 500,000 clones in total; around 95% of them show up just once. 0.11% of the sample is held by the ten biggest clonotypes.

CDR1 and CDR2 were assigned from the germline V gene as LGHNA and YNFKEQ. Counted from cysteine to phenylalanine, this CDR3 has 13 amino acids. The CDR3 DNA has 39 bases and is translated from base 1. The V end loses 0 bases and the J end loses 6 bases, and a stretch of 9 bases separates them. This specimen belongs to a study of shared clonotypes between healthy human individuals (dated by TCRdb to about 2020). As for the study more broadly: The cohort included a few men and a couple of women between 18 and 49 years of age. For each donor, three plates each were used for CD4 naive and CD4 memory, two plates were used for CD8 naive, and one plate was used for CD8 memory. To estimate repertoire size and how much clonotype sharing occurs between individuals, the study deeply sequenced the blood TCR repertoires of roughly 5 healthy adults. Libraries were prepared and TCR repertoires were sequenced by different laboratories using diverse techniques, in order to increase sequencing depth and limit assay-specific biases. Between about 0.94 and 8.9 billion PBMCs per donor were obtained by leukapheresis. Points the paper makes about the study in general: Estimated clonotype richness was generally larger for naive than for memory subsets. Because the study included only a small number of donors, the genetic and exposure-history diversity represented was limited. Incomplete sequencing was indicated by rarefaction of sorted-subset datasets, despite the large sequencing depth. Sampling was limited to blood, and TCR repertoires in tissue likely differ from TCR repertoires in blood. Compared with non-shared clonotypes, the clonotypes found in all four sorted-subset donors had higher generation probabilities. Sharing across four donors was observed for about 5% of naive CD4, 3% to 3.5% of naive CD8, 2% to 2.5% of memory CD4, and about 0.4% of memory CD8 clonotypes. Pairwise subsampling led to the expectation that sequencing depth would affect the degree of clonotype sharing among donors.

For the CD8 naive samples, CD45RO-negative cells were positively selected for CCR7, yielding a CD45RA+CCR7+ population from which TemRA cells were excluded. The donors were healthy, HIV-negative adults with no recently reported acute infections or vaccinations. All donors were Caucasian adults living in Nashville, Tennessee, USA. Blood was collected by leukapheresis, and PBMCs were isolated by Ficoll-Histopaque density gradient centrifugation and then cryopreserved in liquid nitrogen vapor phase. Purity and quantity of every magnetically sorted T cell population were checked by analytical flow cytometry. Each sorted fraction had its genomic DNA isolated and then quantified by UV absorbance on a Nanodrop 2000c.

This sequence uses TRBV4-2 and TRBJ2-7, with TRBD2 perhaps the D gene, on 5 matching bases. The sample was naive CD8+ T cells sorted from blood. The cell subset or site label, read with the paper, signifies: CD45RA+CCR7+. This TCR was sampled from a woman aged 25 to 39 in good health. The sequence in DNA is TGTGCCAGCAGCCAAGATCAAGGAGGCGAGCAGTACTTC. It translates to CASSQDQGGEQYF.